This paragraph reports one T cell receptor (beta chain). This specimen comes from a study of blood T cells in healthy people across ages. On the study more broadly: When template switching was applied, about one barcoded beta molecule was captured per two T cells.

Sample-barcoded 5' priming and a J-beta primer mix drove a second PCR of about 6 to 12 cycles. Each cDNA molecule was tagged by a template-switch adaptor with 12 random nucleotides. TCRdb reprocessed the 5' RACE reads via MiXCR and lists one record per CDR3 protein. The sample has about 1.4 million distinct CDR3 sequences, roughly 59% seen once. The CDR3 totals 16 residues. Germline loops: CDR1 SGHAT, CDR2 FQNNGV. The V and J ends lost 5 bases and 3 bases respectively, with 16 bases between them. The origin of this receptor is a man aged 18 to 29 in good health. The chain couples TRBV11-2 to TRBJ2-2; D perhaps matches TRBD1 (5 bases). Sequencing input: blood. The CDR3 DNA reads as TGTGCCAGCAGCCAAAGGGCACTGGGGCACACCGGGGAGCTGTTTTTT. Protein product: CASSQRALGHTGELFF.